A single sample gave rise to the 3 T cell receptor beta chains below, sequenced in a study of T cells in Graves' hyperthyroidism and ophthalmopathy. Amplification of TCR beta CDR3 regions used RNA as the template. When the TCR CDR3 underwent first-round RT-PCR, the HTBI primer set was used. Each CDR3 protein gets one entry after TCRdb re-called the multiplex PCR reads with MiXCR. The sample carries about 340,000 distinct CDR3 sequences, approximately 22% recorded once. What was sequenced was blood. The receptor source for this set is a woman between 50 and 59 years old with Graves' hyperthyroidism.

This clonotype was seen more than once but under ten times. This chain uses TRBV7-8 with TRBJ2-6; no definite D call. V dropped 0 bases and J dropped 0 bases, with 6 bases sitting between them. The CDR3 has 16 residues. Germline CDR1 and CDR2: SGHVS and FQNEAQ. The CDR3 sequence is CASSLASSSGANVLTF. For the CDR3, the DNA is TGTGCCAGCAGCTTAGCGTCTAGCTCTGGGGCCAACGTCCTGACTTTC.

This clonotype was found a few times. The chain couples TRBV28 to TRBJ2-3; 16 bases fit TRBD2. Germline CDR1 and CDR2: MDHEN and SYDVKM. The CDR3 has 18 amino acids. The J segment lost 1 base and the V segment lost 6 bases, leaving 7 bases of the junction unmatched. This chain's CDR3 is CASSPGTSGRAGTDTQYF. For the CDR3, the DNA is TGTGCCAGCAGCCCTGGGACTAGCGGGAGGGCCGGCACAGATACGCAGTATTTT.

This clonotype came up many times. J is TRBJ2-7 and V is TRBV27; D may be TRBD2 (6 bases). Germline lookup yields CDR1 MNHEY and CDR2 SMNVEV (reference sequence). The CDR3 spans 13 residues. The ends were cut back, 6 bases at V and 3 bases at J, with 12 bases in the middle. The CDR3 nucleotides are TGTGCCAGCAGCAGACTAGGGAACTACGAGCAGTACTTC. It codes for CASSRLGNYEQYF.